A selection of T cell receptor beta chains follows, all from one sample in a study of naive and memory T cell subsets. Each CDR3 protein is one row after TCRdb ran MiXCR on the UMI-ligation and nested PCR reads. This sample has under 150,000 distinct CDR3 sequences, with about 20% found just once. Sequenced input: naive CD8+ T cells from blood. These receptors were obtained from a human donor in good health. Each CDR3 is given with its conserved first and last residue. D genes are given only for firm matches. Rows give clone size only sometimes, using once, few, many, or a class for an expanded clone.

. | TRBJ1-4 | TRBV10-3 | TRBD1 | TGTGCCATCAGAGGACAGGGCGATGAAAAACTGTTTTTT | CAIRGQGDEKLFF
. | TRBJ1-2 | TRBV7-2 | . | TGTGCCAGCAGCTTACCACCCCCACAGGGCGGCTTCTATGGCTACACCTTC | CASSLPPPQGGFYGYTF
few | TRBJ2-2 | TRBV6-4 | TRBD2 | TGTGCCAGCAGCCCGGGACTAGCGGATACCGGGGAGCTGTTTTTT | CASSPGLADTGELFF
. | TRBJ1-1 | TRBV6-5 | . | TGTGCCAGCAGTTACTCTCAGGTGGCGAACACTGAAGCTTTCTTT | CASSYSQVANTEAFF
. | TRBJ1-3 | TRBV20-1 | . | TGCAGTGCTAGCGCTCCCCGCCGGGGGAGGAACACCATATATTTT | CSASAPRRGRNTIYF
few | TRBJ2-3 | TRBV29-1 | . | TGCAGCGTTGCCGACAGCTTAGATACGCAGTATTTT | CSVADSLDTQYF
few | TRBJ2-7 | TRBV12-3/TRBV12-4 | TRBD2 | TGTGCCAGCAGCTTCACTAGCGGGAGTTTCTACGAGCAGTACTTC | CASSFTSGSFYEQYF
few | TRBJ1-5 | TRBV5-1 | TRBD1 | TGCGCCAGCAGAGTTGGACAGGGGCCGAATCAGCCCCAGCATTTT | CASRVGQGPNQPQHF
. | TRBJ2-7 | TRBV28 | TRBD1 | TGTGTCAGCAGTTTATCCGCAAGGAGACAGGGCCTCGAGCAGTACTTC | CVSSLSARRQGLEQYF
. | TRBJ2-6 | TRBV19 | . | TGTGCCAGTAGTATTACAGGTCCCAACGTCCTGACTTTC | CASSITGPNVLTF
few | TRBJ1-2 | TRBV12-3/TRBV12-4 | . | TGTGCCAGCAGAGGGCCGCCGGATGGCTACACCTTC | CASRGPPDGYTF
. | TRBJ2-7 | TRBV20-1 | . | TGCAGTGCTAGAGGTGGGACGTCCTCCTACGAGCAGTACTTC | CSARGGTSSYEQYF
. | TRBJ1-1 | TRBV12-3/TRBV12-4 | . | TGTGCCAGCAGTCCTAAAAAACAAGGTGACACTGAAGCTTTCTTT | CASSPKKQGDTEAFF
few | TRBJ2-1 | TRBV6-5 | TRBD1 | TGTGCCAGCACGCCTGGTGGGACAGGCTACAATGAGCAGTTCTTC | CASTPGGTGYNEQFF
. | TRBJ2-5 | TRBV6-5 | . | TGTGCCAGCAGTTACGGGGGAGCGGAGACCCAGTACTTC | CASSYGGAETQYF
. | TRBJ1-2 | TRBV7-2 | TRBD1 | TGTGCCAGCAGCTCAGGGGGTGGCTACACCTTC | CASSSGGGYTF
. | TRBJ2-1 | TRBV6-5 | . | TGTGCCAGCAGTTACTCAGCTACAGATGAGCAGTTCTTC | CASSYSATDEQFF
. | TRBJ1-1 | TRBV19 | TRBD1 | TGTGCCAGTACCGCGGACAGGGTTACTGAAGCTTTCTTT | CASTADRVTEAFF
few | TRBJ2-1 | TRBV7-2 | TRBD2 | TGTGCCAGCAGCTTAGATCCGGCGGGAGTCCTTGCCTACAATGAGCAGTTCTTC | CASSLDPAGVLAYNEQFF
. | TRBJ2-7 | TRBV28 | . | TGTGCCAGCAGTCCGGCTGGAGTTGGGGACGAGCAGTACTTC | CASSPAGVGDEQYF
. | TRBJ1-2 | TRBV30 | . | TGTGCCTGGAGTCCAGGGACAAACTATGGCTACACCTTC | CAWSPGTNYGYTF
. | TRBJ2-7 | TRBV27 | TRBD2 | TGTGCCAGCAGTCCCGGACTAGCGGAAACCTACGAGCAGTACTTC | CASSPGLAETYEQYF
few | TRBJ2-3 | TRBV7-9 | . | TGTGCCAGCAGCCCGAGAGGACTGCTCAAAGATACGCAGTATTTT | CASSPRGLLKDTQYF
few | TRBJ2-7 | TRBV29-1 | . | TGCAGCGTTGAATCGTCTAGCGACTACGAGCAGTACTTC | CSVESSSDYEQYF
. | TRBJ2-1 | TRBV4-1 | TRBD2 | TGCGCCAGCAGCCAGGGCGGAGGGACTAGCGGGTACAATGAGCAGTTCTTC | CASSQGGGTSGYNEQFF
. | TRBJ2-4 | TRBV27 | TRBD1 | TGTGCCAGCAGTGCGCGGCCGGACAGGGAGAACATTCAGTACTTC | CASSARPDRENIQYF
few | TRBJ2-3 | TRBV28 | . | TGTGCCAGCAGTTTAACCGAGGAAGATACGCAGTATTTT | CASSLTEEDTQYF
few | TRBJ1-5 | TRBV18 | TRBD1 | TGTGCCAGCTCACCACGAGGACAGGGCGGCGGACAGCCCCAGCATTTT | CASSPRGQGGGQPQHF
few | TRBJ2-1 | TRBV5-1 | . | TGCGCCAGCAGCCTCCCCCCCTACAATGAGCAGTTCTTC | CASSLPPYNEQFF
few | TRBJ2-4 | TRBV7-8 | TRBD1 | TGTGCCAGCAGCTTTGAGACCGACAGGGCGGACATTCAGTACTTC | CASSFETDRADIQYF
many | TRBJ2-5 | TRBV6-2/TRBV6-3 | TRBD2 | TGTGCCAGCAGTTACTCGGGACTAGCGGGAGGCCAAGAGACCCAGTACTTC | CASSYSGLAGGQETQYF
. | TRBJ2-7 | TRBV13 | . | TGTGCCAGCAGCTTCTGGGGAGGTGAGCAGTACTTC | CASSFWGGEQYF
. | TRBJ2-7 | TRBV5-6 | . | TGTGCCAGCAGCTTGGGCTCAGGTCTCTTCTACGAGCAGTACTTC | CASSLGSGLFYEQYF
. | TRBJ1-4 | TRBV6-1 | . | TGTGCCAGCATAGCCGACAATTGGGAAAAACTGTTTTTT | CASIADNWEKLFF
few | TRBJ1-3 | TRBV4-3 | . | TGCGCCAGCAGCCAAGATATGGGGTCTGGAAACACCATATATTTT | CASSQDMGSGNTIYF
. | TRBJ2-1 | TRBV6-5 | TRBD1 | TGTGCCAGCAGCCTACAGGGGAACAATGAGCAGTTCTTC | CASSLQGNNEQFF
. | TRBJ2-7 | TRBV28 | . | TGTGCCAGCAACCACGCCCTGGACGAGCAGTACTTC | CASNHALDEQYF
. | TRBJ2-5 | TRBV28 | . | TGTGCCAGCAGTGTTACCTACCAAGAGACCCAGTACTTC | CASSVTYQETQYF
. | TRBJ2-1 | TRBV2 | . | TGTGCCAGCATATCCGGGACACCCTACAATGAGCAGTTCTTC | CASISGTPYNEQFF
few | TRBJ2-1 | TRBV7-9 | . | TGTGCCAGCAGCCCACAGTCGGGGGCCTCCTACAATGAGCAGTTCTTC | CASSPQSGASYNEQFF
few | TRBJ2-7 | TRBV7-8 | TRBD1 | TGTGCCAGCAGCTCGTCGAACAGGGGCTACGAGCAGTACTTC | CASSSSNRGYEQYF
. | TRBJ1-2 | TRBV20-1 | . | TGCAGTGCTAGAGAGCCCAAACATGACCGGGCGGGCTACACCTTC | CSAREPKHDRAGYTF
few | TRBJ1-5 | TRBV12-3/TRBV12-4 | . | TGTGCCAGCACCCCCGACCGGGGGGATCAGCCCCAGCATTTT | CASTPDRGDQPQHF